One and the same sample provided the 9 T cell receptor beta chains below, sequenced in a study of shared clonotypes between healthy human individuals (dated by TCRdb to the early 2020s). The method behind the library was the immunoSEQ multiplex PCR assay. As stored in TCRdb, this immuneACCESS dataset retains in-frame rearrangements with V and J assigned. A fraction of the clones does not appear; measured against another copy, unresolved V genes explain less than half of the discrepancy, and the remainder lacks a known reason. The sample table records 1 million to 1.3 million clones; around 78% of these occur just once. The ten largest clones add up to roughly 0.55% of the sample. Sample: memory CD4+ T cells from PBMCs. Sample cell subset or site, as interpreted from the label and publication: CD45RA-negative fraction. The receptors originated from a man younger than 35 in good health. Some clones in this sample may be carry-over from other donors' samples.

This clone was observed a few times. The sample has other DNA sequences that encode this CDR3 too. This rearrangement joins TRBV5-1 to TRBJ1-2; 7 bases are a match to TRBD1. The ends lost 4 bases at V and 5 bases at J; junction bases unmatched: 5. Germline V lookup: CDR1 SGHRS, CDR2 YFSETQ. CDR3 length: 13 residues. CDR3 nucleotides: TGCGCCAGCAGCCCCGACAGGGAATATGGCTACACCTTC. The encoded protein is CASSPDREYGYTF.

V gene TRBV7-6 combines with J gene TRBJ2-7, with TRBD1 matching over 8 bases. V shed 5 bases, J shed 6 bases, and the junction held 6 bases outside the gene matches. Germline CDR1 reads SGHVS; CDR2 reads FNYEAQ. The CDR3 spans 13 residues. DNA for the CDR3: TGTGCCAGCAGCCCAACGACAGGGGTCGAGCAGTACTTC. Its protein is CASSPTTGVEQYF.

V usage is TRBV5-1 and J usage is TRBJ1-4, with D possibly TRBD1 on 6 matching bases. This CDR3 is 14 amino acids long. In germline, CDR1 is SGHRS, CDR2 YFSETQ. V was trimmed by 2 bases and J by 8 bases, leaving 13 bases between them. CDR3: CASSLGQPGEKLFF. The CDR3 nucleotides are TGCGCCAGCAGCTTAGGACAGCCAGGGGAAAAACTGTTTTTT.

V and J are TRBV6-1 and TRBJ1-2; D is uncertain. In germline, CDR1 is MNHNS, CDR2 SASEGT. This CDR3 is 13 amino acids long. V was trimmed by 3 bases and J by 8 bases, leaving 13 bases between them. The CDR3 here is CASSEEGRRGYTF. Written as DNA, the CDR3 is TGTGCCAGCAGTGAGGAGGGCCGGAGGGGCTACACCTTC.

The V call is TRBV2, the J call TRBJ2-1; weak D call: TRBD2 (5 bases). CDR3 length equals 14 residues. Germline V CDR1 and CDR2: SNHLY, FYNNEI. Trimming cost V 4 bases and J 6 bases, with 13 bases left between them. CDR3 loop: CASSGVLAVNEQFF. The CDR3 DNA follows: TGTGCCAGCAGTGGCGTTCTAGCCGTCAATGAGCAGTTCTTC.

With respect to this clone: Other DNA sequences in this specimen translate into the identical CDR3. The chain is built from TRBV5-1 and TRBJ1-1; no firm D call. Trimming cost V 0 bases and J 4 bases, with 10 bases left between them. Germline V gene lookup returns CDR1 SGHRS and CDR2 YFSETQ. The CDR3 has 14 residues. CDR3 nucleotide sequence: TGCGCCAGCAGCTTGGCCACGGGCGGCACTGAAGCTTTCTTT. Its translation: CASSLATGGTEAFF.

The gene calls are TRBV18 and TRBJ2-1; D is perhaps TRBD2 (6 bases). Trimming removed 2 bases at V and 4 bases at J, with 12 bases between. The V gene's germline CDR1 is KGHSH and CDR2 LQKENI. The CDR3 totals 15 residues. Written as DNA, the CDR3 is TGTGCCAGCTCACCAACCAGACTAGATTACAATGAGCAGTTCTTC. Translation: CASSPTRLDYNEQFF.

This sequence joins TRBV5-6 and TRBJ2-4; the D gene is possibly TRBD2 (5 bases). Trimming cost V 2 bases and J 0 bases, with 12 bases left between them. The CDR3 has 16 amino acids. The germline CDR1 and CDR2 sequences are SGHDT and YYEEEE. CDR3 loop: CASSFAGTIAKNIQYF. As DNA, the CDR3 is TGTGCCAGCAGCTTTGCGGGTACCATAGCCAAAAACATTCAGTACTTC.

V gene TRBV5-1 combines with J gene TRBJ2-7; 8 nucleotides agree with TRBD1. V lost 7 bases, J lost 3 bases, and 9 bases stayed unmatched. The V gene's germline CDR1 is SGHRS and CDR2 YFSETQ. CDR3 length: 14 amino acids. DNA of the CDR3: TGCGCCAGCGCTCCCCAGGGGGCCAACTACGAGCAGTACTTC. Translating gives CASAPQGANYEQYF.